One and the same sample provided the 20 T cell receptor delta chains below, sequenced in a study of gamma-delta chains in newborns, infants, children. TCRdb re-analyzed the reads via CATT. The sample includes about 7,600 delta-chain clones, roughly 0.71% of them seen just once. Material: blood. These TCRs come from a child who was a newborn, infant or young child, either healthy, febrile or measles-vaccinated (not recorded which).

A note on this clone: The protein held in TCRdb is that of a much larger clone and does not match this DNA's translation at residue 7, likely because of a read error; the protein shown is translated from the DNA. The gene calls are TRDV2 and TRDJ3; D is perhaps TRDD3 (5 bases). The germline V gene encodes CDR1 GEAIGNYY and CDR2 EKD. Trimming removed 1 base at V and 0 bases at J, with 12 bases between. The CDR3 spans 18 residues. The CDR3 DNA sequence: TGTGCCTGTGACACTGGGCGATACCGCTCCTGGGACACCCGACAGATGTTTTTC. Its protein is CACDTGRYRSWDTRQMFF.

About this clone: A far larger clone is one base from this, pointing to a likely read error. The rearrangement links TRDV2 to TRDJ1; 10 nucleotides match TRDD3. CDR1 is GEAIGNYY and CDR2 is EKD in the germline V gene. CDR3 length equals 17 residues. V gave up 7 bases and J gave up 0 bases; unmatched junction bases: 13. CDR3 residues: CACSSLLGDAYTDKLIF. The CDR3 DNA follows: TGTGCCTGCTCGTCTTTACTGGGGGATGCGTACACCGATAAACTCATCTTT.

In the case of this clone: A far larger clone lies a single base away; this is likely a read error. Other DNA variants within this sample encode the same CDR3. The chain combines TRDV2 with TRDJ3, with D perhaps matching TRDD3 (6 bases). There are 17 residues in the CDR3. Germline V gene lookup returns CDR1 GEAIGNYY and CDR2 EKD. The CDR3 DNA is TGTGCTTGTGACACCGTACTGGGTTCCTGGGACACCCGACAGATGTTTTTC. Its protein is CACDTVLGSWDTRQMFF.

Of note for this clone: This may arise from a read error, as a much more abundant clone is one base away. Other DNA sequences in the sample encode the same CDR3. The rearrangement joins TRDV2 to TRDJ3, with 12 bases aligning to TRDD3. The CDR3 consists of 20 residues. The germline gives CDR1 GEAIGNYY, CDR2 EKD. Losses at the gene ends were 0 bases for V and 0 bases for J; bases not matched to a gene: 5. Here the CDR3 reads CACDTVLGDTSSWDTRQMFF. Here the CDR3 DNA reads TGTGCCTGTGACACCGTACTGGGGGATACAAGCTCCTGGGACACCCGACAGATGTTTTTC.

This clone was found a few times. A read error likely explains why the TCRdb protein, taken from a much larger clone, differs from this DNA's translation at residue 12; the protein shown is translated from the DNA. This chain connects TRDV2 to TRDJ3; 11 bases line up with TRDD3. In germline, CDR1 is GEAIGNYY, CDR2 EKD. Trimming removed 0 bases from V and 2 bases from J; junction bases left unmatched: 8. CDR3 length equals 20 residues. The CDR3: CACDTWGIRMEPWDTRQMFF. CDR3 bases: TGTGCCTGTGACACCTGGGGGATACGGATGGAGCCCTGGGACACCCGACAGATGTTTTTC.

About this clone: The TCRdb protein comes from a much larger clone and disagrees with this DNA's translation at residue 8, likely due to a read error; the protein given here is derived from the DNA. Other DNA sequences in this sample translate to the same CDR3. The DNA of the CDR3 is TGTGCCTGTGACATACTGGGGGCAGCTTTGACAGCACAACTCTTCTTT. Its protein is CACDILGAALTAQLFF. V gene TRDV2 combines with J gene TRDJ2; TRDD3 matches at 8 bases. The V gene's germline CDR1 is GEAIGNYY and CDR2 EKD. The CDR3 loop spans 16 amino acids. The junction had 4 bases not matched to a gene; V was cut back by 2 bases and J by 0 bases.

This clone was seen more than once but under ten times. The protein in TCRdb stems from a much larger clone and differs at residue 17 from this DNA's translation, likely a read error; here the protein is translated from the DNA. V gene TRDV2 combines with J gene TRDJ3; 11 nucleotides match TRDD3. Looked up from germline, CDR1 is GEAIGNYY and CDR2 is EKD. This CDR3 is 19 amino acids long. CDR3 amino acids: CACDELGDTRSWDTRQVFF. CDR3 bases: TGTGCCTGTGATGAGCTGGGGGATACTAGGTCCTGGGACACCCGACAGGTGTTTTTC.

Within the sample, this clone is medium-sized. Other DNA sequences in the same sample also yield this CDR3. The CDR3 sequence: CACDIMGDQDTRQMFF. For the CDR3, the DNA is TGTGCCTGTGACATCATGGGGGATCAAGACACCCGACAGATGTTTTTC. The chain joins TRDV2 to TRDJ3, with 8 bases lining up with TRDD3. Looked up from germline, CDR1 is GEAIGNYY and CDR2 is EKD. J gave up 7 bases and V 2 bases, and 6 bases lay outside the gene matches. CDR3 length: 16 amino acids.

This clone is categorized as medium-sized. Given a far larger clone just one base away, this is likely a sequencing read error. CDR3 sequence: CACGTVGDTLTAQLFF. The CDR3 coding sequence is TGTGCCTGTGGCACAGTGGGGGATACTTTGACAGCACAACTCTTCTTT. This chain connects TRDV2 to TRDJ2, with 9 bases fitting TRDD3. The germline CDR1 and CDR2 sequences are GEAIGNYY and EKD. The trim removed 5 bases at V and 0 bases at J, leaving 6 bases unmatched. There are 16 residues in the CDR3.

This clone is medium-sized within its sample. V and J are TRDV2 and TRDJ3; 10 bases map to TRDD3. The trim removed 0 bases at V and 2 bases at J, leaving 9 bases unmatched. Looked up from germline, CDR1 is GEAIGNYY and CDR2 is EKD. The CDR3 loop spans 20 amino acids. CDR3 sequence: CACDTVRGGIRPWDTRQMFF. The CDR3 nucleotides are TGTGCCTGTGACACCGTCCGAGGGGGGATACGCCCCTGGGACACCCGACAGATGTTTTTC.

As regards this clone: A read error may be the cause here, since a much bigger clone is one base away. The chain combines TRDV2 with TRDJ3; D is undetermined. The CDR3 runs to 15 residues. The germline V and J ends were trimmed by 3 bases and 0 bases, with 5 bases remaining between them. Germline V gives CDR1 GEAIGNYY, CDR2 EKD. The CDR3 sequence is CACDLFSWDTRQMFF. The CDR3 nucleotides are TGTGCCTGTGACCTATTCTCCTGGGACACCCGACAGATGTTTTTC.

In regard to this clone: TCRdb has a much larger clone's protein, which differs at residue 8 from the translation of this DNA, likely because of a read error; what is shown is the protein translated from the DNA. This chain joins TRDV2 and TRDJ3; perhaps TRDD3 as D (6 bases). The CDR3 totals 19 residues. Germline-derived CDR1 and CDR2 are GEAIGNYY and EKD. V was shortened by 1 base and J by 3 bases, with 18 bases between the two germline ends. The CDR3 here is CACDTSWEIRGWDTRQMFF. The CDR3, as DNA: TGTGCCTGTGACACGTCCTGGGAGATACGAGGCTGGGACACCCGACAGATGTTTTTC.

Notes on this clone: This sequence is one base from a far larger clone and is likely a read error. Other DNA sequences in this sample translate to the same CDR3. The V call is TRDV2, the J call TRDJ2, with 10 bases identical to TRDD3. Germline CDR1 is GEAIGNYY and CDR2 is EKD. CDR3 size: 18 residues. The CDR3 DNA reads TGTGCCTGTGACAACTTACTGGGGGATGCATCTTTGACAGCGCAACTCTTCTTT. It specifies CACDNLLGDASLTAQLFF.

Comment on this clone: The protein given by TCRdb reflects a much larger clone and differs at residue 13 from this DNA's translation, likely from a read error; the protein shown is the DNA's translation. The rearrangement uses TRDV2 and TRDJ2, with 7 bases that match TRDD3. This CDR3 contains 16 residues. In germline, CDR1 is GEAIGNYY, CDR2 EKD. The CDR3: CACDPLVTGEPARLFF. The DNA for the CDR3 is TGTGCCTGTGACCCCCTGGTAACTGGGGAGCCAGCACGACTCTTCTTT.

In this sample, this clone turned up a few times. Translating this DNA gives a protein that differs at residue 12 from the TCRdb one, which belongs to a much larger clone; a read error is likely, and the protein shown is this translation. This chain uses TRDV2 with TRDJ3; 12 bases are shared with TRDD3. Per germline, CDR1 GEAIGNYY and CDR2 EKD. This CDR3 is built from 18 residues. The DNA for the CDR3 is TGTGCCTGTGACACTACTGGGGGATACTCCTGGGGCACCCGACAGATGTTTTTC. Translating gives CACDTTGGYSWGTRQMFF.

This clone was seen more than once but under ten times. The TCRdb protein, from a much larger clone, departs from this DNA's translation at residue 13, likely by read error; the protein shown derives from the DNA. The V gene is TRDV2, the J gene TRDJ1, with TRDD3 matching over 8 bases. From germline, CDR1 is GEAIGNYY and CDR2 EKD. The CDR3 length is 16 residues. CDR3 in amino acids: CACDTWGMIGTDTLIF. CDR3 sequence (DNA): TGTGCCTGTGACACCTGGGGGATGATAGGCACCGATACACTCATCTTT.

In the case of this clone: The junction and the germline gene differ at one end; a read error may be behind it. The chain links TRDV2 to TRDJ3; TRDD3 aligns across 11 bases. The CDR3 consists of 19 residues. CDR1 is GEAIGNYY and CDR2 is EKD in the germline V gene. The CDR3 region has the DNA TGTGCCTGTAACACCTGGGGGATACCATACTCCTGGGACACCCGACAGATGTTTTTC. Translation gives CACNTWGIPYSWDTRQMFF.

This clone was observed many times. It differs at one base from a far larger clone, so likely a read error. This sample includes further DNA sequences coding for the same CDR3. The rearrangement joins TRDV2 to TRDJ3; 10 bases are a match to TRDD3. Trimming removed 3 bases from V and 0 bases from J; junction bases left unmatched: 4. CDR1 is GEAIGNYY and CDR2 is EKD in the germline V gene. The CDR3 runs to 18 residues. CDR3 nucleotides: TGTGCCTGTGACGCCGGGGGATACGGCTCCTGGGACACCCGACAGATGTTTTTC. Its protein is CACDAGGYGSWDTRQMFF.

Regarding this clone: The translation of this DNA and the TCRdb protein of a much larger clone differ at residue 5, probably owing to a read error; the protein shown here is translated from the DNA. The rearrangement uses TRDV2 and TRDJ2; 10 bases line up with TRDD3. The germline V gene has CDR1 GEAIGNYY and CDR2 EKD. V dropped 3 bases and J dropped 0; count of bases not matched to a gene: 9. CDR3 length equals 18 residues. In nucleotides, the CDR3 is TGTGCCTGTGACGACTTACTGGGGGATGCATCTTTGACAGCACAACTCTTCTTT. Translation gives CACDDLLGDASLTAQLFF.

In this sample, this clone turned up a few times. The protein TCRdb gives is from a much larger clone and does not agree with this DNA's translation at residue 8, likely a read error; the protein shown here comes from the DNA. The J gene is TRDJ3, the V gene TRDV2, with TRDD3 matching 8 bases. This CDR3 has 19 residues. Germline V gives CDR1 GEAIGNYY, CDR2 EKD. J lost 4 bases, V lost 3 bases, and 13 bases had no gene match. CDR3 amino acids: CACDPLLRDTRWDTRQMFF. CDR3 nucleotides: TGTGCCTGTGACCCTCTACTGAGGGATACGCGTTGGGACACCCGACAGATGTTTTTC.